This T cell receptor beta chain was observed in a study of cytomegalovirus exposure and HLA in healthy donors. As for the study in general: Among several hundred genotyped donors, about 83% fell in the Caucasian-associated ancestry cluster.

V was trimmed by 3 bases and J by 8 bases, leaving 8 bases between them. Germline V lookup: CDR1 MNHEY, CDR2 SMNVEV (reference sequence). This CDR3 region has 13 residues. Study results and limitations: Most TCR sequences showed up rarely, but some public TCRs showed up in many donors. Both high specificity and high sensitivity reportedly marked the classifier's diagnosis of cytomegalovirus status.

13 Jbeta primers and 60 Vbeta primers were used for the PCR. This table comes from immunoSEQ multiplex PCR, and its TCRdb copy is limited to in-frame clones, with some not included. The table records hundreds of thousands of clones, roughly 83% of them present only once. As to this clone: Its antigen is unidentified.

Sequencing used PBMCs. This TCR was recovered from a boy aged 2-15 years in good health and CMV-seronegative. J is TRBJ1-6 and V is TRBV27; no definite D call. CDR3 protein: CASSLGGYSPLHF. In nucleotides, the CDR3 is TGTGCCAGCAGTTTGGGAGGGTATTCACCCCTCCACTTT.